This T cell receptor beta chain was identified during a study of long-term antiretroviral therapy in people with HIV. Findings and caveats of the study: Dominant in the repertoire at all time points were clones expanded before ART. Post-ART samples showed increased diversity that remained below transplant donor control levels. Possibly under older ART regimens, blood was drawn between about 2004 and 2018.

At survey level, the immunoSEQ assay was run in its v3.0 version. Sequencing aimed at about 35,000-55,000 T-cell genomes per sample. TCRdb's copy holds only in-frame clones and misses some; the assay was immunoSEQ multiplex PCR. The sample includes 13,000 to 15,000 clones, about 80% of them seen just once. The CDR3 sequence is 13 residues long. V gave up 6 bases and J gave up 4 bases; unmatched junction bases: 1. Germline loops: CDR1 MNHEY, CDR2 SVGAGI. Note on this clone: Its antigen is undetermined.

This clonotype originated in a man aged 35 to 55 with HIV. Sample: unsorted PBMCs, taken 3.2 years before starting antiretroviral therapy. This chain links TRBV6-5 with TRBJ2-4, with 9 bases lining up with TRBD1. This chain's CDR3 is CASRGTGKNIQYF. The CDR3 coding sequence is TGTGCCAGCAGAGGGACAGGGAAAAACATTCAGTACTTC.